This entry features one T cell receptor beta chain sequence. Its matching antigen is unknown. For Graves' hyperthyroidism to be stable, ophthalmopathy could not progress within 18 months. Extraction of PBMCs used 10 ml of fresh peripheral blood. Germline V gene sequence: CDR1 LGHDT, CDR2 YNNKEL (reference sequence). This CDR3 spans 15 amino acids. V lost 0 bases and J 1 base, leaving 9 bases between the germline ends. It was RNA transcripts that yielded the amplified TCR beta CDR3 regions. Initially, a first-round RT-PCR of the TCR CDR3 employed the HTBI primer set. TCRdb reanalysed the multiplex PCR reads using MiXCR and keeps one entry per CDR3 protein. This table holds approximately 400,000 distinct CDR3 sequences, 15% to 17% found once. The data originate from a study of T cells in Graves' hyperthyroidism and ophthalmopathy. Study-wide points: In the analysis, a 13 V-J model separated ophthalmopathy from stable hyperthyroidism. Most thyroid-expanded clonotypes above 0.001 were also found in blood.

The receptor was derived from a woman between 18 and 30 years old with Graves' hyperthyroidism. The sample consisted of blood. The chain combines TRBV3-1 with TRBJ1-1; D is ambiguous. This CDR3 is CASSQDESRNTEAFF. CDR3 DNA: TGTGCCAGCAGCCAAGATGAATCAAGGAACACTGAAGCTTTCTTT.